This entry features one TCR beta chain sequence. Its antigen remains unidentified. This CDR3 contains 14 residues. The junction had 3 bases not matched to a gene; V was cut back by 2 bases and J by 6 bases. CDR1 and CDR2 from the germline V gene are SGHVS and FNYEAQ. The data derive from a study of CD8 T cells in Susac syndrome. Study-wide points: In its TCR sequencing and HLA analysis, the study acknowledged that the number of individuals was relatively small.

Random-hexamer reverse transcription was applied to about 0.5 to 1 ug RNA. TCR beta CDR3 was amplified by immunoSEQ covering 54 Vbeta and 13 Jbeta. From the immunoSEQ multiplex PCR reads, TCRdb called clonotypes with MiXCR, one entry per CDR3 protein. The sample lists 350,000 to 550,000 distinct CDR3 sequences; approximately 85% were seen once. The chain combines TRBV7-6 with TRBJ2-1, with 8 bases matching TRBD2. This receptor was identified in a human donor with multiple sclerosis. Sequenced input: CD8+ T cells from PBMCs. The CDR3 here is CASSLFGRANEQFF. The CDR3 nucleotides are TGTGCCAGCAGCTTATTCGGGAGGGCCAATGAGCAGTTCTTC.